This T cell receptor beta chain is from a study of blood T cell repertoires in COVID-19. Generated by immunoSEQ multiplex PCR, the TCRdb table keeps only in-frame clones and is missing some. The data contain around 200,000 clones, more than 75% of them seen just once; the ten biggest clones take up around 6%. V lost 1 base to trimming and J lost 12 bases; unmatched junction nucleotides: 3. CDR1 and CDR2 (germline): SGHTA, FQGNSA. This CDR3 has 12 amino acids. The receptor was derived from a man aged 40-55 years with acute COVID-19. The V gene is TRBV7-2, the J gene TRBJ2-1; 7 positions match TRBD2. The sequencing sample was made of PBMCs or T cells enriched from blood (not recorded which). CDR3 coding DNA: TGTGCCAGCAGCTTAGGGACTAGAGGGCAGTTCTTC. Translation: CASSLGTRGQFF.